The following is a TCR beta chain sequence with its context. This clone showed up just once. Its cognate antigen has yet to be identified. No much larger clone is present one base from it, and per-base qualities are unavailable. The data stem from a study of cytomegalovirus exposure and HLA in healthy donors (dated by TCRdb to about 2017). For context, the study as a whole: An earlier analysis of 587 of the donors reported about 250 Gb of sequence data and some 120 million unique TCR beta sequences from some 180 million T cells. An early release that covered about 600 HLA-typed donors contained around 300 gigabases of sequencing data and about 84 million unique TCR sequences. Of the approximately 400 genotyped donors, over 70% fell in the genetic ancestry cluster associated with self-reported Caucasian donors. The study aimed to test whether signatures of past pathogen exposure could be identified by cataloging public T cell receptors. The study profiled the T cell repertoires of hundreds of subjects by immunosequencing and related them to cytomegalovirus serostatus. In addition to the first cohort of 666 subjects, a separate validation cohort of about 120 different subjects was used. The study combined high-throughput TCR immunosequencing, statistical association of individual TCRs with disease status, and machine learning to predict cytomegalovirus infection status. To study patterns of TCR occurrence, a later analysis re-analyzed previously published TCR beta repertoires from several hundred donors and added high-resolution HLA genotyping. The later analysis used no new phenotypic data to find candidate immune exposures, relying instead on TCR beta sequences and their occurrence across donors. To decide whether each TCR beta V gene segment behaved as functional or pseudogenic, an earlier analysis of fewer than 750 of the donors relied on high-throughput TCR beta sequencing. Donor age, sex, ethnicity and CMV serostatus were compiled alongside the repertoire data. A later genetic analysis took genome-wide SNP genotypes for about three fifths of the roughly 700 donors and used that subset as a discovery cohort. Every repertoire in the discovery cohort had been generated on one and the same sequencing platform. Class I and class II HLA loci were covered by the typing at four-digit resolution. The number of typed donors differed by locus: about 620-640 for A, B, C, DRB1 and DQB1; 500 to 550 for DQA1; around 580 for DPA1; and approximately 450 for DPB1. Five DR-DQ haplotypes were handled as single units for association and clustering, since linkage in the cohort was strong. Among about 360 genotyped donors of the cohort, an average of about 240,000 unique TCR beta nucleotide sequences were sequenced per donor, approximately 20% of them non-productive. Overall study results and their limits: This cohort had only TCR beta chains sequenced, and the lack of alpha or paired-chain data limited which features could be detected. The study gave a list of under 200 TCR beta chains associated with cytomegalovirus. The classifier was reported to diagnose cytomegalovirus status with high specificity and sensitivity in both the original and validation cohorts. In vitro tests confirmed that a few of the cytomegalovirus-associated TCR beta chains recognize cytomegalovirus antigens. An association between a missense DCLRE1C variant and V-gene and J-gene trimming of TCR beta chains was found in a later genetic analysis and replicated in an independent cohort. A group of highly shared sequence variants was considered likely to be a technical artifact of the sequencing pipeline. A later analysis reported that several top co-occurrence clusters appeared linked to parvovirus B19, influenza, CMV and Epstein-Barr virus. CMV serostatus was the only immune exposure information available for the cohort. A later analysis found that TCR association rates varied across HLA loci, with DRB1 alleles showing the most associated TCRs and HLA-C alleles the fewest. Because some donors lacked HLA typing at each locus, the association tests relied only on the typed subset. Strong co-occurrence of HLA alleles, especially DR and DQ, made assigning TCR associations to individual alleles difficult. It was suggested by the authors that the approach could potentially be generalized to other disease states and immunological phenotypes. According to a later genetic analysis, donors in an Asian-associated ancestry cluster had fewer N-insertions in productive TCRs than the approximately 650-donor mean. Because counts were too low, approximately 15 rarely observed V segments, including chromosome 9 orphons, were excluded from the earlier analysis of about 500 of the donors. Some IMGT-functional V segments, including TRBV6-2 and TRBV6-3, could not be distinguished by the 87-base-pair reads and were therefore excluded. Correlated functional status among segregating V segments might reflect linkage disequilibrium, but an unknown experimental factor could not be ruled out. In a later analysis, HLA-associated TCR beta chains showed more clonal expansion and lower generation probabilities than non-associated chains that were equally common. Broadly in line with IMGT annotations, most TCR beta V segments showed up in productive rearrangements about 87% or about 30% of the time in an earlier analysis of some 590 of the donors. A further reported finding was that TCR beta sequences accurately predicted the HLA-A and HLA-B alleles for most subjects in the first cohort. Across donors, most TCR sequences were observed very rarely, whereas some public TCRs were present in many individuals. Roughly uniform sequencing depth across donors was assumed in presence/absence analyses, although this assumption may not hold. A later analysis associated about 17,000 TCR beta sequences with specific HLA alleles at a false discovery rate of 0.05. Most CMV-associated TCR beta chains appeared to be HLA-restricted in a later analysis, and the HLA associations seemed to be driven largely by CMV exposure.

The cohort comprised approximately 700 healthy bone marrow donors. At the time of sampling, every cohort member was nominally healthy, though immune exposures that went unrecorded were likely present. The donor was CMV seropositive and was included in the group of almost 300 seropositive cohort members. Each donor provided a peripheral blood sample, and peripheral blood mononuclear cells were used for TCR beta sequencing. The Qiagen DNeasy Blood Extraction Kit was used to extract genomic DNA from the blood cell samples. Receptor libraries were prepared by the immunoSEQ multiplex PCR assay. A mixture of 60 forward primers for TCR Vbeta segments and 13 reverse primers for TCR Jbeta segments was used in the multiplex PCR. The CDR3 region of rearranged TCR beta genes was amplified from genomic DNA by a multiplex PCR assay. The Illumina HiSeq System was used to sequence the amplified TCR beta libraries as 87-base-pair reads. Under the source paper's analysis protocol: A later analysis tallied 75 million to 95 million unique TCR beta chains across the 640 or so repertoires, and around 9.9 million of those chains were shared by two or more donors. To remove PCR and sequencing errors, raw reads were error-corrected and collapsed into unique sequences using a nearest-neighbor algorithm that merged closely related sequences. Alignment of CDR3 sequences to IMGT reference sequences was used to assign V, D and J gene segments. Each retained sequence needed at least a six-nucleotide match to both a V gene segment and a J gene segment. Rearrangements were classified as productive when the CDR3 lacked stop codons and remained in frame with V and J, and all other rearrangements were classified as non-productive. CDR3 was defined according to IMGT convention as the region running from the second conserved V-encoded cysteine to the conserved J-encoded phenylalanine. The earlier analysis of roughly 590 of the donors excluded any sequence lacking an unambiguous match to a single V gene segment. In an earlier analysis of approximately 610 of the donors, V segments were called functional above 56.7% productive rearrangements and were called segregating when the between-donor standard deviation exceeded 5%. A statistical classification framework was built for diagnosing cytomegalovirus status from the catalog of TCR beta chain sequences. V and J gene assignment, in a later analysis, came from comparing TCR nucleotide sequences with IMGT/GENE-DB human TR gene sequences. A later analysis assigned CDR3 sequences and most-parsimonious VDJ recombination scenarios with the TCRdist pipeline. In a later analysis, every TCR beta chain was defined by the combination of its CDR3 amino acid sequence and its V-gene family, and reads without a unique V-gene family were dropped. A later analysis removed 592 highly shared, low-generation-probability nucleotide sequences to deal with suspected cross-contamination and a sequencing artifact. For each public chain, a later analysis derived a clonal expansion index from normalized ranks of inferred template counts within each repertoire. In a later analysis, generation probabilities were computed using a VDJ recombination model fitted to out-of-frame rearrangements, and the results were checked against IGoR. A later analysis scored TCR-TCR, TCR-HLA and TCR-CMV co-occurrence with hypergeometric tests, applying a repertoire-size bias correction to TCR pairs. A later analysis estimated false discovery rates by permuting HLA or CMV assignments 20 times. In a later analysis, co-occurring TCRs were grouped with DBSCAN, and TCRdist sequence similarity was added when clustering was performed within HLA-allele-positive subsets. Co-occurrence clustering excluded repertoires with fewer than 30,000 or more than 120,000 public chains, plus five with anomalous nucleotide sharing. TCRdb stores this immuneACCESS table with in-frame sequences only. Part of the clones is absent; in the studies checked, under half of the shortfall reflects unresolved V genes, and no reason is known for the rest. The V and J calls and the clone size are those of that table, but D and trimming were determined from the DNA. The sample yields some 180,000 clones; 75% to 85% were counted once. The ten most abundant clones make up under 3% of the sample.

Here V drops 2 bases and J drops 2 bases, and the junction holds 2 bases not matched to any gene. The germline V gene encodes CDR1 LNHNV and CDR2 YYDKDF (reference sequence). The CDR3 numbers 14 residues from cysteine through phenylalanine. Only CDR3 DNA remains: 42 bases, in frame from the first base. This receptor was obtained from a woman aged 25 to 39 in good health and CMV-seropositive. Specimen: PBMCs. The receptor chain draws on TRBV15 and TRBJ2-7; 8 middle bases align to TRBD1. In nucleotide form, the sequence is TGTGCCACCAGCAGAACACAGGGGGCCTACGAGCAGTACTTC. Its translation reads: CATSRTQGAYEQYF. The reference TRBV15 and TRBJ2-7 proteins fill in what lies around the CDR3, so the full variable domain reads DAMVIQNPRYQVTQFGKPVTLSCSQTLNHNVMYWYQQKSSQAPKLLFHYYDKDFNNEADTPDNFQSRRPNTSFCFLDIRSPGLGDTAMYLCATSRTQGAYEQYFGPGTRLTVT.